Presented here are 24 T cell receptor beta chains from one specimen sequenced in a study of CD8+CD57+ T cells in acquired aplastic anemia (dated by TCRdb to the late 2010s). TCRdb shows the sequencer as Illumina HiSeq 2000. Profiling of TCR beta VDJ combinations and CDR3 sequences used genomic DNA as the template. TCRdb applied fastp at Q25 and MiXCR to the public reads, then kept only in-frame beta chains. When rows share a CDR3 protein, they turn into one entry using the most common DNA and genes. The sample data list 150,000 to 200,000 distinct CDR3 sequences, and around three fifths of these were observed just once. The biggest ten clones account for 35% to 55% of the sample. The sequenced sample consisted of sorted CD4+, CD8+, or CD8+CD57+ T cells (not recorded which) from PBMCs. The receptors stem from a human donor with severe aplastic anemia or a healthy control (not recorded which).

The CDR3 region has the DNA TGTGCCAGCAGCCCTTTACGGGACAGAACAGATACGCAGTATTTT. Protein product: CASSPLRDRTDTQYF. The chain couples TRBV5-4 to TRBJ2-3; 7 positions match TRBD1. The V gene end was trimmed by 4 bases and the J gene end by 3 bases; junction bases not matched to a gene: 8. Germline assignment: CDR1 SGHNT and CDR2 YYREEE (reference sequence). This CDR3 is 15 amino acids long. Full variable domain (missing parts from reference TRBV5-4 and TRBJ2-3): ETGVTQSPTHLIKTRGQQVTLRCSSQSGHNTVSWYQQALGQGPQFIFQYYREEENGRGNFPPRFSGLQFPNYSSELNVNALELDDSALYLCASSPLRDRTDTQYFGPGTRLTVL.

This clonotype appeared many times. The chain is built from TRBV6-5 and TRBJ2-2; a weak D match, TRBD2 (5 bases). Trimming took 0 bases from V and 6 from J, leaving 5 bases between them. From germline, CDR1 is MNHEY and CDR2 SVGAGI. The CDR3 consists of 13 residues. The CDR3 DNA is TGTGCCAGCAGTTACTCTAGCGCCGGGGAGCTGTTTTTT. Translated, it gives CASSYSSAGELFF.

The chain employs TRBV11-2 and TRBJ2-5; 8 nucleotides line up with TRBD1. The CDR3 length is 15 residues. Germline loops: CDR1 SGHAT, CDR2 FQNNGV. With 5 bases clipped from V and 7 bases from J, the junction kept 12 bases outside the gene matches. The CDR3 bases are TGTGCCAGCAGCGGTCCCGGGACAGGTGCGGTGACCCAGTACTTC. This sequence encodes CASSGPGTGAVTQYF. Variable domain in full (rest from reference TRBV11-2 and TRBJ2-5): EAGVAQSPRYKIIEKRQSVAFWCNPISGHATLYWYQQILGQGPKLLIQFQNNGVVDDSQLPKDRFSAERLKGVDSTLKIQPAKLEDSAVYLCASSGPGTGAVTQYFGPGTRLLVL.

The chain joins TRBV10-3 to TRBJ2-5, with D perhaps TRBD2 (7 bases). This CDR3 comprises 14 residues. V dropped 6 bases and J dropped 1 base, with 12 bases sitting between them. Germline V gene data show CDR1 as ENHRY and CDR2 as SYGVKD. This CDR3 is CAISARGAQETQYF. In DNA, the CDR3 is TGTGCCATCAGCGCCCGGGGGGCCCAAGAGACCCAGTACTTC.

This clonotype was observed at least ten times. The rearrangement joins TRBV10-1 to TRBJ2-1; possibly TRBD1 or TRBD2 for D (5 bases each). Germline CDR1 is WNHNN and CDR2 is SYGVQD (reference sequence). V lost 10 bases, J lost 2 bases, and 12 bases lay in between. CDR3 size: 13 residues. For the CDR3, the DNA is TGCGCCAAGGGTTGGGGGACCTACAATGAGCAGTTCTTC. This gives the protein CAKGWGTYNEQFF.

The CDR3 bases are TGTGCCAGCAGCGCAGGAGGGGCAGGGGAGCAGTACTTC. It specifies CASSAGGAGEQYF. The chain links TRBV9 to TRBJ2-7, with TRBD2 as a possible D gene (6 bases). Germline V gives CDR1 SGDLS, CDR2 YYNGEE. Deletions cut 3 bases from V and 7 bases from J, with 14 bases between. The CDR3 spans 13 residues.

In this sample, this clonotype turned up a few times. The chain combines TRBV27 with TRBJ1-6; 7 bases align to TRBD1. Germline V gene lookup returns CDR1 MNHEY and CDR2 SMNVEV (reference sequence). The CDR3 is 15 amino acids. J lost 6 bases, V lost 5 bases, and 7 bases had no gene match. The CDR3 nucleotides read TGTGCCAGCAGTGGATCCGGGACAGTTAATTCACCCCTCCACTTT. Encoded protein: CASSGSGTVNSPLHF.

This clonotype was picked up many times. The rearrangement links TRBV27 to TRBJ2-5, with D hard to call. CDR1 and CDR2 (germline): MNHEY, SMNVEV (reference sequence). V lost 0 bases, J lost 5 bases, and 7 bases lay in between. The CDR3 length is 13 residues. The CDR3 reads CASSLSSQETQYF. CDR3 coding DNA: TGTGCCAGCAGTTTATCAAGCCAGGAGACCCAGTACTTC.

V is TRBV7-9 and J is TRBJ2-7; maybe TRBD1 (5 bases). Germline V gene lookup returns CDR1 SEHNR and CDR2 FQNEAQ (reference sequence). Trimming took off 1 base at V and 9 bases at J, with 10 bases between the two ends. The CDR3 totals 12 residues. The CDR3 coding sequence is TGTGCCAGCAGCTTAGGCCAGGGCCGGCAGTACTTC. Translation: CASSLGQGRQYF. Using reference TRBV7-9 and TRBJ2-7 for the parts outside the CDR3, the full variable domain is DTGVSQNPRHKITKRGQNVTFRCDPISEHNRLYWYRQTLGQGPEFLTYFQNEAQLEKSRLLSDRFSAERPKGSFSTLEIQRTEQGDSAMYLCASSLGQGRQYFGPGTRLTVT.

The V call is TRBV10-3, the J call TRBJ1-6; possibly TRBD1 for D (6 bases). The CDR3 is 14 amino acids. The V and J ends lost 4 bases and 9 bases respectively, with 13 bases between them. Germline V gene data show CDR1 as ENHRY and CDR2 as SYGVKD. CDR3 DNA sequence: TGTGCCATCAGTGGATGGGGGGCGGGTTCACCCCTCCACTTT. Residues: CAISGWGAGSPLHF.

The chain is built from TRBV7-8 and TRBJ2-7, with 7 bases that match TRBD1. V shed 6 bases and J 4 bases; nucleotides not matched to a gene: 6. Germline CDR1 reads SGHVS; CDR2 reads FQNEAQ. The CDR3 runs to 13 residues. The CDR3 sequence is CASSALTGYEQYF. The CDR3, as DNA: TGTGCCAGCAGTGCCCTGACAGGGTACGAGCAGTACTTC.

V usage is TRBV9 and J usage is TRBJ2-5; 13 bases are a match to TRBD2. This CDR3 is 15 amino acids long. Trimming removed 4 bases from V and 5 bases from J; junction bases left unmatched: 5. In germline, CDR1 is SGDLS, CDR2 YYNGEE. The CDR3: CASSLRTSGSETQYF. The CDR3 bases are TGTGCCAGCAGCCTCCGGACTAGCGGGAGTGAGACCCAGTACTTC.

This clonotype was seen only once. The rearrangement links TRBV10-1 to TRBJ1-1; maybe TRBD1 (5 bases). Per the germline V gene, CDR1 is WNHNN and CDR2 is SYGVQD (reference sequence). V lost 3 bases and J 11 bases, leaving 13 bases between the germline ends. This CDR3 spans 12 amino acids. This CDR3 is CASSDKGRAAFF. The DNA for the CDR3 is TGCGCCAGCAGTGATAAGGGCAGGGCGGCTTTCTTT.

This clonotype turned up a few times. CDR3 sequence (DNA): TGTGCCAGTAGCTTAATCAGGGGCACTGAAGCTTTCTTT. Its translation: CASSLIRGTEAFF. This chain uses TRBV19 with TRBJ1-1; TRBD1 might be the D (6 bases). V gave up 6 bases and J gave up 4 bases, with 12 bases separating them. Germline CDR1 reads LNHDA; CDR2 reads SQIVND (reference sequence). This CDR3 spans 13 amino acids.

This clonotype was counted a few times. This chain links TRBV10-3 with TRBJ2-3, with unresolved D. There are 14 residues in the CDR3. Per germline, CDR1 ENHRY and CDR2 SYGVKD. Trimming pared 0 bases from V and 8 bases from J, leaving 12 bases between. This CDR3 is CAISESSVKGTQYF. The CDR3 DNA is TGTGCCATCAGTGAGTCCTCAGTAAAGGGTACGCAGTATTTT.

Many counts were recorded for this clonotype. V gene TRBV6-4 combines with J gene TRBJ2-3; D could derive from TRBD1 or TRBD2 (5 bases each). Germline V gives CDR1 MRHNA, CDR2 SNTAGT. The CDR3 is 14 amino acids. V was clipped by 0 bases and J by 4 bases, with 8 bases between them. CDR3 coding DNA: TGTGCCAGCAGTGACTCCAGGGACCCAGATACGCAGTATTTT. Translation gives CASSDSRDPDTQYF.

CDR3 nucleotide sequence: TGCAGTGCCCCAGCGGGAGCTGGGTACGAGCAGTACTTC. It specifies CSAPAGAGYEQYF. V usage is TRBV20-1 and J usage is TRBJ2-7; 8 nucleotides align to TRBD2. Trimming at V came to 6 bases and at J to 4 bases, leaving 8 bases not matched to a gene. This CDR3 is built from 13 residues. Germline V gene data show CDR1 as DFQATT and CDR2 as SNEGSKA (reference sequence).

The rearrangement joins TRBV29-1 to TRBJ1-1; 7 bases align to TRBD1. The CDR3 totals 13 residues. V shed 4 bases and J 0 bases; nucleotides not matched to a gene: 2. Germline assignment: CDR1 SQVTM and CDR2 ANQGSEA. This CDR3 is CSVGQGLNTEAFF. The CDR3 region has the DNA TGCAGCGTTGGACAGGGCCTGAACACTGAAGCTTTCTTT.

The chain uses TRBV12-3 or TRBV12-4 and TRBJ2-5, with D hard to call. V lost 4 bases and J 5 bases, leaving 5 bases between the germline ends. This CDR3 spans 11 amino acids. The DNA of the CDR3 is TGTGCCAGCAGTTCGCTTGAGACCCAGTACTTC. Translated: CASSSLETQYF.

As regards this clonotype: One junction end disagrees with the germline gene, perhaps due to a read error. The chain employs TRBV7-7 and TRBJ1-5; D call uncertain. CDR1 and CDR2 (germline): SSHAT, FNYEAQ (reference sequence). The CDR3 runs to 15 residues. The CDR3 nucleotides are TGTGCTAGCAGCTTAGCGGCAAAGGAGAATCAGCCCCAGCATTTT. This gives the protein CASSLAAKENQPQHF.

In this sample, this clonotype turned up a few times. V is TRBV10-2 and J is TRBJ1-1, with D possibly TRBD1 on 5 matching bases. Germline V CDR1 and CDR2: WSHSY, SAAADI. The CDR3 loop spans 13 amino acids. Trimming took off 3 bases at V and 4 bases at J, with 9 bases between the two ends. The CDR3 reads CASSEGTVTEAFF. The CDR3 DNA reads TGCGCCAGCAGTGAAGGGACGGTCACTGAAGCTTTCTTT.

DNA for the CDR3: TGTGCCAGCAGTTTCGAGGAAAATTCACCCCTCCACTTT. As protein: CASSFEENSPLHF. The chain uses TRBV7-3 and TRBJ1-6, with unresolved D. Germline V gene data show CDR1 as SGHTA and CDR2 as FQGTGA. The CDR3 runs to 13 residues. Deletions cut 6 bases from V and 7 bases from J, with 10 bases between.

The V call is TRBV20-1, the J call TRBJ2-2; D gene ambiguous. In germline, CDR1 is DFQATT, CDR2 SNEGSKA (reference sequence). The V and J ends lost 7 bases and 4 bases respectively, with 13 bases between them. The CDR3 has 13 amino acids. CDR3 bases: TGCAGTGGCTCGCGAAGCAGCACCGGGGAGCTGTTTTTT. Translation gives CSGSRSSTGELFF.

In regard to this clonotype: At one boundary the junction diverges from the germline segment, which might be a read error. The V and J genes are TRBV7-4 and TRBJ1-2; D not resolved. Germline assignment: CDR1 SGHVT and CDR2 SQSDAQ. The CDR3 has 12 amino acids. CDR3 sequence: CASSLGLGGNTF. The CDR3 bases are TGTGCCAGCAGCTTAGGGTTAGGTGGCAACACCTTC. The full variable domain, with the rest looked up from reference TRBV7-4 and TRBJ1-2, is GAGVSQSPRYKVAKRGRDVALRCDSISGHVTLYWYRQTLGQGSEVLTYSQSDAQRDKSGRPSGRFSAERPERSVSTLKIQRTEQGDSAVYLCASSLGLGGNTFGSGTRLTVV.